Shown below are 8 T cell receptor beta chains from a single sample sequenced in a study of Ad26.COV2.S vaccination and SARS-CoV-2 variants. Regarding treatment: roughly 20 received Ad26.COV2.S at low or high dose, single or two shots; five or six received placebo; per-sample allocation not given. Sampling was performed 63 days after the first vaccine or placebo injection. Some clones are missing from TCRdb's copy, which holds only in-frame ones; the method was immunoSEQ multiplex PCR. This table holds fewer than 800,000 clones, 80% to 90% found once. The material sequenced was peripheral blood, taken in a trial of Ad26.COV2.S vaccine versus placebo. All receptors come from a person between 18 and 65 years old who received the Ad26.COV2.S COVID-19 vaccine or a placebo.

The V call is TRBV29-1, the J call TRBJ2-5; TRBD1 agrees at 9 bases. The CDR3 is made up of 13 amino acids. The V gene's germline CDR1 is SQVTM and CDR2 ANQGSEA. V was clipped by 5 bases and J by 5 bases; unmatched bases: 6. The CDR3 nucleotides read TGCAGCGTTCTAACAGGGGGCGGTGAGACCCAGTACTTC. Amino acids: CSVLTGGGETQYF.

The V and J genes are TRBV9 and TRBJ2-1; 8 nucleotides match TRBD1. Trimming at V came to 1 base and at J to 6 bases, leaving 9 bases not matched to a gene. The CDR3 consists of 16 residues. Germline-derived CDR1 and CDR2 are SGDLS and YYNGEE. The CDR3 spells CASSVMGQVTFNEQFF. The CDR3 DNA is TGTGCCAGCAGCGTAATGGGACAGGTGACCTTCAATGAGCAGTTCTTC.

The chain links TRBV5-4 to TRBJ2-1; 14 bases map to TRBD2. The CDR3 length is 17 residues. The V and J ends lost 4 bases and 6 bases, in that order; junction bases with no gene match: 9. The V gene's germline CDR1 is SGHNT and CDR2 YYREEE (reference sequence). This chain's CDR3 is CASSVGTSGSTANEQFF. In nucleotides, the CDR3 is TGTGCCAGCAGCGTCGGGACTAGCGGGAGCACGGCCAATGAGCAGTTCTTC. The full variable domain, its missing parts supplied by reference TRBV5-4 and TRBJ2-1, is ETGVTQSPTHLIKTRGQQVTLRCSSQSGHNTVSWYQQALGQGPQFIFQYYREEENGRGNFPPRFSGLQFPNYSSELNVNALELDDSALYLCASSVGTSGSTANEQFFGPGTRLTVL.

The J gene is TRBJ2-7, the V gene TRBV14; tentative D call: TRBD1 (6 bases). The germline CDR1 and CDR2 sequences are SGHDN and FVKESK. There are 11 residues in the CDR3. Trimming shortened V by 4 bases and J by 9 bases, and 10 bases separated the two germline ends. CDR3 sequence reads: CASSLQGWQYF. The DNA for the CDR3 is TGTGCCAGCAGCCTACAGGGCTGGCAGTACTTC. Full variable domain (rest looked up from reference TRBV14 and TRBJ2-7): EAGVTQFPSHSVIEKGQTVTLRCDPISGHDNLYWYRRVMGKEIKFLLHFVKESKQDESGMPNNRFLAERTGGTYSTLKVQPAELEDSGVYFCASSLQGWQYFGPGTRLTVT.

J is TRBJ2-6 and V is TRBV7-8, with D unclear. Germline CDR1 reads SGHVS; CDR2 reads FQNEAQ. This CDR3 region has 16 residues. V lost 5 bases and J 0 bases, leaving 11 bases between the germline ends. The CDR3 DNA sequence: TGTGCCAGCAGCCCTGGGTTATTCTCTGGGGCCAACGTCCTGACTTTC. The encoded protein is CASSPGLFSGANVLTF. Based on the CDR3 plus reference TRBV7-8 and TRBJ2-6, the full variable domain is GAGVSQSPRYKVAKRGQDVALRCDPISGHVSLFWYQQALGQGPEFLTYFQNEAQLDKSGLPSDRFFAERPEGSVSTLKIQRTQQEDSAVYLCASSPGLFSGANVLTFGAGSRLTVL.

The chain joins TRBV24-1 to TRBJ1-4; D unresolved. The V gene's germline CDR1 is KGHDR and CDR2 SFDVKD. This CDR3 spans 15 amino acids. With 1 base removed from V and 4 bases from J, the gap between germline ends came to 9 bases. CDR3 in DNA: TGTGCCACCAGTGATTTTGACGGGAGTAATGAAAAACTGTTTTTT. Translated: CATSDFDGSNEKLFF.

J is TRBJ2-1 and V is TRBV7-8, with 8 bases identical to TRBD2. The CDR3 is 14 residues long. CDR1 and CDR2 from the germline V gene are SGHVS and FQNEAQ. The trim removed 5 bases at V and 9 bases at J, leaving 9 bases unmatched. CDR3 sequence reads: CASSLRSGMGEQFF. CDR3 sequence (DNA): TGTGCCAGCAGCCTTCGTAGCGGGATGGGTGAGCAGTTCTTC.

V is TRBV9 and J is TRBJ2-5; D unresolved. Looked up from germline, CDR1 is SGDLS and CDR2 is YYNGEE. The CDR3 extends over 12 amino acids. Trimming took off 2 bases at V and 11 bases at J, with 13 bases between the two ends. The CDR3 region is CASSVGPGGQYF. The CDR3 region has the DNA TGTGCCAGCAGCGTGGGCCCGGGTGGGCAGTACTTC. The full variable domain, rest sourced from reference TRBV9 and TRBJ2-5, is DSGVTQTPKHLITATGQRVTLRCSPRSGDLSVYWYQQSLDQGLQFLIQYYNGEERAKGNILERFSAQQFPDLHSELNLSSLELGDSALYFCASSVGPGGQYFGPGTRLLVL.